The rows below give T cell receptor beta chains drawn from one sample of a study of cytomegalovirus exposure and HLA in healthy donors. The table came from immunoSEQ multiplex PCR; TCRdb's copy has only in-frame clones and leaves some out. The sample lists roughly 150,000 clones, just under 80% occurring once. The sequencing sample was made of PBMCs. These receptors originate from a woman aged 40 to 50 in good health and CMV-seropositive. The CDR3 runs from the conserved cysteine through the conserved F or W. Each record gives: V gene, clone size, D gene, J gene, CDR3 DNA, CDR3 protein. D genes are given only for firm matches. Only some rows state a clone size, as once, few, many or a class for expanded clones.

>TRBV7-2|NA|NA|TRBJ1-5
TGTGCCAGCAGTTTCGAGGCCCGACAGCCCCAGCATTTT
CASSFEARQPQHF
>TRBV7-9|NA|NA|TRBJ2-5
TGTGCCAGCAGCTTAGACGATCTGCTGCGGGGACTAGAGACCCAGTACTTC
CASSLDDLLRGLETQYF
>TRBV5-8|few|TRBD2|TRBJ2-1
TGTGCCAGCAGCTTCCGGACTAGCGGGGGTTACAATGAGCAGTTCTTC
CASSFRTSGGYNEQFF
>TRBV27|NA|NA|TRBJ2-2
TGTGCCAGCAGTTTTTTCCCCGGGGGGCTGTTTTTT
CASSFFPGGLFF
>TRBV29-1|NA|NA|TRBJ1-4
TGCAGCGTTGAAGGAGGTTATAATGAAAAACTGTTTTTT
CSVEGGYNEKLFF
>TRBV9|NA|NA|TRBJ1-3
TGTGCCAGCAGCGTAGAACCCGTGCCGGGGAACACTGGAAACACCATATATTTT
CASSVEPVPGNTGNTIYF
>TRBV7-2|NA|TRBD1|TRBJ1-2
TGTGCCAGCAGCTATGCGACAGGGGGCTATGGCTACACCTTC
CASSYATGGYGYTF
>TRBV5-4|few|TRBD1|TRBJ2-1
TGTGCCAGCAGCTCAGGGACAGGGGGCTACAATGAGCAGTTCTTC
CASSSGTGGYNEQFF
>TRBV2|NA|NA|TRBJ2-4
TGTGCCAGCAGTGGCCGGCGGGGATTAGCCAAAAACATTCAGTACTTC
CASSGRRGLAKNIQYF
>TRBV5-1|NA|NA|TRBJ1-1
TGCGCCAGCAGGCAAACAGGGCTCAACACTGAAGCTTTCTTT
CASRQTGLNTEAFF
>TRBV20-1|NA|TRBD1|TRBJ1-1
TGCAGTGCGACAGGGGACACTGAAGCTTTCTTT
CSATGDTEAFF
>TRBV30|NA|NA|TRBJ1-5
TGTGCCTGGAGCGAACAGGGTGGTCGCCAGCCCCAGCATTTT
CAWSEQGGRQPQHF
>TRBV18|NA|TRBD1|TRBJ1-1
TGTGCCAGCTCACCGTTGACAGGGTCTCGTACTGAAGCTTTCTTT
CASSPLTGSRTEAFF
>TRBV30|NA|NA|TRBJ1-1
TGTGCCTGGACCGAGCGGCTTAGGGACACTGAAGCTTTCTTT
CAWTERLRDTEAFF
>TRBV5-1|NA|NA|TRBJ2-7
TGCGCCAGCAGCAATACAGGTACAACCTACGAGCAGTACTTC
CASSNTGTTYEQYF
>TRBV6-6|NA|TRBD1|TRBJ1-1
TGTGCCAGCAGTAGAGGACAGGGAAAAAACACTGAAGCTTTCTTT
CASSRGQGKNTEAFF
>TRBV7-9|NA|TRBD1|TRBJ1-4
TGTGCCAGCAGCTCCCCACCACAGGGGGAGGGTGAAAAACTGTTTTTT
CASSSPPQGEGEKLFF
>TRBV29-1|NA|TRBD2|TRBJ2-5
TGCAGCGCCGGACTAGCGGGGGTGGAGACCCAGTACTTC
CSAGLAGVETQYF
>TRBV27|NA|TRBD1|TRBJ2-3
TGTGCCAGCAGATCGACGCGACAGGGGAGGGATACGCAGTATTTT
CASRSTRQGRDTQYF
>TRBV27|few|TRBD1|TRBJ1-1
TGTGCCAGCAGCAATTTACAGGGGTTTGAAGCTTTCTTT
CASSNLQGFEAFF
>TRBV27|NA|TRBD2|TRBJ2-1
TGTGCCAGCAGGTCCGGGGGGTACTACAATGAGCAGTTCTTC
CASRSGGYYNEQFF
>TRBV10-3|NA|NA|TRBJ2-2
TGTGCCATCAGTGAGCCGAACTCGAACACCGGGGAGCTGTTTTTT
CAISEPNSNTGELFF
>TRBV7-9|NA|NA|TRBJ1-1
TGTGCCAGCAGCTTAGAGGGGGACACTGAAGCTTTCTTT
CASSLEGDTEAFF
>TRBV19|few|NA|TRBJ1-1
TGTGCCAGTAGTATCCTAGCGTCTGGACTCACTGAAGCTTTCTTT
CASSILASGLTEAFF
>TRBV27|NA|NA|TRBJ1-6
TGTGCCAGCAGTTACTGGAATTCACCCCTCCACTTT
CASSYWNSPLHF
>TRBV14|NA|NA|TRBJ2-6
TGTGCCAGCAGCCAAGACAGGGGTATGTCTGGGGCCAACGTCCTGACTTTC
CASSQDRGMSGANVLTF
>TRBV18|NA|TRBD1|TRBJ1-1
TGTGCCAGCTCAGAAGGACAGGGATGGACTGAAGCTTTCTTT
CASSEGQGWTEAFF
>TRBV10-3|NA|NA|TRBJ1-2
TGTGCCATCAGTGTAGGGGCGGGCTACACCTTC
CAISVGAGYTF
>TRBV28|NA|TRBD1|TRBJ1-2
TGTGCCAGCAGTTTATCCGGGGGGACAGGCATAGGCTACACCTTC
CASSLSGGTGIGYTF
>TRBV18|NA|TRBD1|TRBJ1-4
TGTGCCAGCTCACCATTATCGGGACAGGGACGAGAAAAACTGTTTTTT
CASSPLSGQGREKLFF
>TRBV7-9|NA|NA|TRBJ2-1
TGTTCCAGCAGCTTACGGGACAATGAGCAGTTCTTC
CSSSLRDNEQFF
>TRBV6-1|NA|NA|TRBJ1-1
TGTGCCAGCAGTTCGATCCCGGGTAATGAAGCTTTCTTT
CASSSIPGNEAFF
>TRBV5-1|NA|TRBD2|TRBJ2-5
TGCGCCAGCAGCAATGGACTAGCGGGGTCTGAGACCCAGTACTTC
CASSNGLAGSETQYF
>TRBV7-8|NA|TRBD2|TRBJ2-5
TGTGCCAGCAGCCCACCGACTAGACTAGCGGGGGCTCAAGAGACCCAGTACTTC
CASSPPTRLAGAQETQYF
>TRBV7-8|NA|NA|TRBJ1-1
TGTGCCAGCAGCTTCGGGCGGCGGGGCACTGAAGCTTTCTTT
CASSFGRRGTEAFF
>TRBV6-5|NA|NA|TRBJ2-7
TGTGCCAGCAGACGCCCTCAGGGGATCTCCTACGAGCAGTACTTC
CASRRPQGISYEQYF
>TRBV30|NA|TRBD2|TRBJ2-1
TGTGCCTGGAGTGAAGTCCTAGCGGGGGGTCAGTTCTTC
CAWSEVLAGGQFF
>TRBV19|NA|TRBD2|TRBJ2-3
TGTGCCAGTAGTATAAAGGGCCTTCGGGGGGGGGCCACAGATACGCAGTATTTT
CASSIKGLRGGATDTQYF
>TRBV5-1|NA|NA|TRBJ2-2
TGCGCCAGCAGCCAACGGACGGGAACCGGGGAGCTGTTTTTT
CASSQRTGTGELFF
>TRBV5-6|NA|NA|TRBJ2-3
TGTGCCAGCAGCCTGGGACCCAGAGCGGTCACAGATACGCAGTATTTT
CASSLGPRAVTDTQYF
>TRBV5-1|NA|NA|TRBJ2-1
TGCGCCAGCAGCAAACGGAATGAGCAGTTCTTC
CASSKRNEQFF
>TRBV5-8|NA|NA|TRBJ2-3
TGTGCCAGCAGCTTATGGGTTGGGGACATCCTTTCCACAGATACGCAGTATTTT
CASSLWVGDILSTDTQYF
>TRBV11-1|few|NA|TRBJ2-2
TGTGCCAGCAGCCGAACAGCCACCGGGGAGCTGTTTTTT
CASSRTATGELFF
>TRBV4-1|NA|TRBD2|TRBJ2-3
TGCGCCGGCAGCCAAAATAGCGGGGGGCGCACAGATACGCAGTATTTT
CAGSQNSGGRTDTQYF
>TRBV13|NA|NA|TRBJ2-1
TGTGCCAGCAGCCTCTGGTCGGGTGAGCAGTTCTTC
CASSLWSGEQFF
>TRBV27|NA|NA|TRBJ1-2
TGTGCCAGCAGCCGGGGGGCGCTTTTTGGCTACACCTTC
CASSRGALFGYTF
>TRBV29-1|NA|NA|TRBJ1-5
TGCAGCGTTCTTTTAGGGGATAGCAATCAGCCCCAGCATTTT
CSVLLGDSNQPQHF
>TRBV15|NA|NA|TRBJ1-5
TGTGCCACCAGCAGAGAACTAGGTCTCAATCAGCCCCAGCATTTT
CATSRELGLNQPQHF